This T cell receptor beta chain was sequenced in a study of OX40 agonist ivuxolimab in advanced cancers. About the full investigation: Ivuxolimab, which targeted the costimulatory receptor OX40 (CD134), was an agonistic, fully human IgG2 monoclonal antibody. Intravenous ivuxolimab was administered to patients every 2 weeks at six dose levels: 0.01, 0.1, 0.3, 1.5, 3 and 10 mg/kg. Of the roughly 50 dose-escalation patients, hepatocellular carcinoma was present in around 20, melanoma in around 15, renal cell carcinoma in 9 and head and neck cancer in 9. A male proportion of almost 85% and a mean age of approximately 55 years, ranging from 23 to 79, were recorded for the dose-escalation cohort. Patients were allowed to have had prior anti-PD-1, anti-PD-L1 or anti-CTLA-4 therapy, and 40% to 45% of the dose-escalation patients had previously received checkpoint inhibitors. Three dose-escalation patients achieved partial responses, one with hepatocellular carcinoma and two with cutaneous melanoma. Peripheral TCRbeta sequencing aimed to test whether ivuxolimab altered TCR sequence diversity and caused clonal T-cell expansion. The paper covers the monotherapy dose-escalation part of the phase I ivuxolimab trial, which included N ≈ 54 patients.

To sequence the TCRbeta CDR3 region, genomic DNA was isolated from the sorted cells. The immunoSEQ Assay was used for sequencing of TCRbeta CDR3 regions. The table comes from immuneACCESS by way of TCRdb, which keeps in-frame sequences with V and J called. Part of the clones is missing from these tables; in studies checked, under half for an unresolved V gene and the rest for unknown reasons. For this sample the table gives tens of thousands of clones, of which over 80% were detected only once. Clones ranked in the top ten supply roughly 20% of the sample. Patients with autoimmune disease history or receiving systemic immunosuppression were excluded from the trial. Peripheral blood for TCR sequencing was collected from all dose cohorts at baseline, on cycle 4 day 1, and on cycle 7 day 1. The samples were drawn from a first-in-human, open-label, multicenter phase I dose-escalation trial of ivuxolimab. Adults with locally advanced or metastatic head and neck squamous cell, hepatocellular, melanoma or renal cell carcinoma were enrolled in the trial. Before TCR sequencing, CD4+ and CD8+ T cells were separately sorted from peripheral blood.

A word on this clone: The target of this receptor is not known. Base qualities are not at hand, and no much larger clone is one base apart.

Broad study findings and their caveats: In partial responders in the 0.1-3.0 mg/kg groups, normalized peripheral clonal expansion was found to be among the lowest, especially among CD8+ T cells. Low levels of normalized T-cell clonal expansion were also seen in some patients who did not respond. At doses of 0.1 to 3.0 mg/kg, clonal expansion of both CD4+ and CD8+ blood T cells was observed from baseline to week 6. After ivuxolimab, more expanded clones were found on average in CD8+ T cells than in CD4+ T cells. The antigen specificity of the clonally expanded peripheral T cells was not determined.

The material was CD4+ or CD8+ T cells sorted from blood, obtained in a trial of the OX40 agonist ivuxolimab. The sequence derives from an adult with an advanced solid tumor such as melanoma, head and neck, liver or kidney cancer.

The CDR3 here reads CASSSGRRDKNIQYF. The nucleotides are TGCGCCAGCAGCTCCGGGCGACGGGACAAAAACATTCAGTACTTC. This chain joins TRBV4-1 to TRBJ2-4, with a weak D call of TRBD2 (5 bases match). The germline V gene specifies MGHRA as CDR1 and YSYEKL as CDR2. Inclusive of the bounding cysteine and phenylalanine, the CDR3 is 15 residues long. Of all the DNA, just the CDR3 is kept, 45 bases in frame from base 1. V sheds 5 bases and J sheds 3 bases, leaving 14 bases between their ends.